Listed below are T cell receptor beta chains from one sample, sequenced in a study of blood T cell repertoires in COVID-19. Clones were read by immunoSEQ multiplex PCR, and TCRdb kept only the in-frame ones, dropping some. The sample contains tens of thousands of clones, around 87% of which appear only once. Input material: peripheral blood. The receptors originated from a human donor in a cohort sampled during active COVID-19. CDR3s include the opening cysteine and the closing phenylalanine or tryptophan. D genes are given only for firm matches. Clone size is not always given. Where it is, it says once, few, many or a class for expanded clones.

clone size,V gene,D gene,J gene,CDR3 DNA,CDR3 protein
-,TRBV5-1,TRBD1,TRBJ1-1,TGCGCCAGCAGCTTGGCGCGAGGGGGCTTAGTTGAAGCTTTCTTT,CASSLARGGLVEAFF
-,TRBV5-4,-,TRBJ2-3,TGTGCCAGCAGCTCCAGGGGAGATACGCAGTATTTT,CASSSRGDTQYF
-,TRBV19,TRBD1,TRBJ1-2,TGTGCCAGTACAAAGGGCCTGACAGGGAGACCTAACTATGGCTACACCTTC,CASTKGLTGRPNYGYTF
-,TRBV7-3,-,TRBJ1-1,TGTGCCAGCAGCTTTAATCGGAACACTGAAGCTTTCTTT,CASSFNRNTEAFF
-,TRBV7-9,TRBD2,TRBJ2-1,TGTGCCAGCAGCCATGGACTAGCGGGGTCGAGTGAGCAGTTCTTC,CASSHGLAGSSEQFF
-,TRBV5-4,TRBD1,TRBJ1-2,TGTGCCAGCAGCTCTCGACAGGGGGTCCTTGGCTACACCTTC,CASSSRQGVLGYTF
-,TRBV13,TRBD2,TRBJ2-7,TGTGCCAGCAGCTTAGCCAGGACTAGCGGGGGGGCCCTGTACGAGCAGTACTTC,CASSLARTSGGALYEQYF
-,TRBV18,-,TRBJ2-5,TGTGCCAGCTCACCACCGGATTTTCTTCGCAGGGTAGGGGAGACCCAGTACTTC,CASSPPDFLRRVGETQYF
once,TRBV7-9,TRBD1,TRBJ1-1,TGTGCCAGCAGCTTAAGGACAGGGGGCGTGACTGAAGCTTTCTTT,CASSLRTGGVTEAFF
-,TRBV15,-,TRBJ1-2,TGTGCCACCAGCAGAGATTCCCGCGGCTATGGCTACACCTTC,CATSRDSRGYGYTF